The next 27 T cell receptor beta chains were all read from a single sample in a study of cytomegalovirus exposure and HLA in healthy donors. Primers: 60 Vbeta forward and 13 Jbeta reverse. Assay: immunoSEQ multiplex PCR; the TCRdb copy retains only in-frame clones and omits some. The sample contains 210,000 or so clones, 75% to 90% of which appear only once. Sequences were obtained from PBMCs. These receptors all come from a woman younger than 30 in good health and CMV-seronegative.

The chain has TRBV10-2 and TRBJ2-1; 8 bases map to TRBD2. This CDR3 contains 12 residues. With 8 bases clipped from V and 9 bases from J, the junction kept 6 bases outside the gene matches. Looked up from germline, CDR1 is WSHSY and CDR2 is SAAADI. The CDR3 sequence is CASGTSIGEQFF. Here the CDR3 DNA reads TGCGCCAGCGGGACTAGTATTGGTGAGCAGTTCTTC.

This clone was seen only a few times. The genes are TRBV7-2 and TRBJ2-5; TRBD2 aligns across 7 bases. The CDR3 extends over 15 amino acids. Unmatched junction bases numbered 5, after V lost 1 base and J lost 3 bases. Germline lookup yields CDR1 SGHTA and CDR2 FQGNSA. The CDR3 nucleotides read TGTGCCAGCAGCTTAGTTTGGGAGGGCGAAGAGACCCAGTACTTC. It translates to CASSLVWEGEETQYF.

This chain connects TRBV7-9 to TRBJ2-5, with D possibly being TRBD1 (5 bases). Germline V gene sequence: CDR1 SEHNR, CDR2 FQNEAQ (reference sequence). The CDR3 consists of 14 residues. V dropped 0 bases and J dropped 5 bases, with 10 bases sitting between them. CDR3 sequence reads: CASSLAPSGETQYF. The CDR3 region has the DNA TGTGCCAGCAGCTTAGCGCCGTCAGGGGAGACCCAGTACTTC.

On this clone: Within the sample, other DNA sequences also encode this same CDR3. The V call is TRBV5-1, the J call TRBJ2-5; 8 bases map to TRBD2. Germline CDR1 reads SGHRS; CDR2 reads YFSETQ. The CDR3 extends over 14 amino acids. With 0 bases clipped from V and 4 bases from J, the junction kept 2 bases outside the gene matches. CDR3 protein: CASSLGAGGETQYF. The DNA for the CDR3 is TGCGCCAGCAGCTTGGGGGCGGGAGGAGAGACCCAGTACTTC.

The chain links TRBV5-1 to TRBJ2-7; a weak D match, TRBD1 (5 bases). V dropped 0 bases and J dropped 0 bases, with 10 bases sitting between them. Germline V gene data show CDR1 as SGHRS and CDR2 as YFSETQ. The CDR3 length is 15 residues. The CDR3 coding sequence is TGCGCCAGCAGCTTGGGGGGTAGGGGCTCCTACGAGCAGTACTTC. The encoded protein is CASSLGGRGSYEQYF. Combining the CDR3 with reference TRBV5-1 and TRBJ2-7 gives the whole variable domain KAGVTQTPRYLIKTRGQQVTLSCSPISGHRSVSWYQQTPGQGLQFLFEYFSETQRNKGNFPGRFSGRQFSNSRSEMNVSTLELGDSALYLCASSLGGRGSYEQYFGPGTRLTVT.

J is TRBJ2-3 and V is TRBV10-2, with TRBD1 matching over 7 bases. Trimming cost V 7 bases and J 2 bases; bases outside gene matches: 6. Per germline, CDR1 WSHSY and CDR2 SAAADI. The CDR3 totals 14 residues. This CDR3 reads CASTPGQATDTQYF. The CDR3 nucleotides read TGCGCCAGCACCCCCGGACAGGCCACAGATACGCAGTATTTT.

The rearrangement joins TRBV27 to TRBJ1-1, with 8 positions matching TRBD1. V lost 4 bases, J lost 3 bases, and 4 bases stayed unmatched. Germline V gene lookup returns CDR1 MNHEY and CDR2 SMNVEV (reference sequence). The CDR3 spans 14 residues. This chain's CDR3 is CASSWTGPDTEAFF. The CDR3 bases are TGTGCCAGCAGTTGGACAGGGCCGGACACTGAAGCTTTCTTT.

The gene calls are TRBV11-2 and TRBJ2-5; 8 bases are shared with TRBD1. Per germline, CDR1 SGHAT and CDR2 FQNNGV. After removal of 5 bases from V and 5 bases from J, the junction contained 4 bases not matched to a gene. The CDR3 is made up of 13 amino acids. The CDR3 bases are TGTGCCAGCAGCCCGACAGGGGTCGAGACCCAGTACTTC. Translation: CASSPTGVETQYF.

The V gene is TRBV7-8, the J gene TRBJ1-1; 9 nucleotides match TRBD1. V shed 5 bases, J shed 12 bases, and the junction held 7 bases outside the gene matches. The CDR3 consists of 12 residues. Germline V gene data show CDR1 as SGHVS and CDR2 as FQNEAQ. The CDR3 bases are TGTGCCAGCAGCCCTCGGACAGGGGATCCTTTCTTT. Protein: CASSPRTGDPFF.

V is TRBV19 and J is TRBJ1-2, with 10 bases identical to TRBD1. The trim removed 3 bases at V and 8 bases at J, leaving 6 bases unmatched. CDR1 is LNHDA, CDR2 SQIVND, per germline (reference sequence). CDR3 length: 14 amino acids. The CDR3 loop is CASSIGQGGKGYTF. For the CDR3, the DNA is TGTGCCAGTAGTATTGGACAGGGGGGAAAGGGCTACACCTTC.

The chain couples TRBV18 to TRBJ1-2, with TRBD1 matching 8 bases. With 1 base clipped from V and 2 bases from J, the junction kept 6 bases outside the gene matches. This CDR3 is 16 amino acids long. Germline V lookup: CDR1 KGHSH, CDR2 LQKENI. CDR3 sequence: CASSPRFRGLNYGYTF. In nucleotides, the CDR3 is TGTGCCAGCTCACCACGGTTCAGGGGGCTAAACTATGGCTACACCTTC.

The rearrangement links TRBV10-3 to TRBJ1-3; D remains ambiguous. Trimming cost V 8 bases and J 0 bases, with 11 bases left between them. The germline V gene has CDR1 ENHRY and CDR2 SYGVKD. This CDR3 region has 14 residues. The CDR3 sequence is CAIAALLSGNTIYF. The CDR3 DNA reads as TGTGCCATCGCTGCTTTACTCTCTGGAAACACCATATATTTT.

This chain joins TRBV6-5 and TRBJ2-7; 9 bases line up with TRBD2. Per germline, CDR1 MNHEY and CDR2 SVGAGI. After removal of 6 bases from V and 2 bases from J, the junction contained 8 bases not matched to a gene. CDR3 size: 15 residues. The CDR3 nucleotides read TGTGCCAGCAGAGTCGGGACTAGCCCAACCTACGAGCAGTACTTC. Translating it yields CASRVGTSPTYEQYF.

The V call is TRBV7-2, the J call TRBJ2-5, with 12 positions matching TRBD2. The CDR3 covers 17 residues. Germline CDR1 is SGHTA and CDR2 is FQGNSA. V shed 5 bases and J 2 bases; nucleotides not matched to a gene: 9. CDR3 sequence: CASSPSGGVERQETQYF. The CDR3 coding sequence is TGTGCCAGCAGCCCTAGCGGGGGGGTTGAAAGACAAGAGACCCAGTACTTC.

The chain links TRBV27 to TRBJ1-1, with 7 bases aligning to TRBD1. With 5 bases clipped from V and 2 bases from J, the junction kept 5 bases outside the gene matches. Per the germline V gene, CDR1 is MNHEY and CDR2 is SMNVEV (reference sequence). The CDR3 is 14 residues long. The CDR3 sequence: CASSKDRANTEAFF. The DNA for the CDR3 is TGTGCCAGCAGTAAAGACAGGGCAAACACTGAAGCTTTCTTT.

This clone was found once. The genes are TRBV4-3 and TRBJ1-2; 7 bases align to TRBD1. The V and J ends lost 2 bases and 4 bases, in that order; junction bases with no gene match: 4. Germline V gene sequence: CDR1 LGHNA, CDR2 YSLEER. The CDR3 is 14 amino acids. CDR3 nucleotides: TGCGCCAGCAGCCAAACTACAGGGGCCTATGGCTACACCTTC. It codes for CASSQTTGAYGYTF.

The rearrangement joins TRBV30 to TRBJ1-4, with a weak D call TRBD1 (5 bases). Trimming left V 2 bases short and J 14 bases short, with 15 bases between. The germline V gene encodes CDR1 GTSNPN and CDR2 SVGIG (reference sequence). This CDR3 region has 12 residues. The CDR3 sequence: CAWSWGGGVLFF. CDR3 nucleotides: TGTGCCTGGAGTTGGGGGGGAGGGGTCCTGTTTTTT.

The sample holds one count of this clone. The chain uses TRBV2 and TRBJ2-7, with 10 positions matching TRBD1. The V gene end was trimmed by 4 bases and the J gene end by 5 bases; junction bases not matched to a gene: 5. Germline CDR1 reads SNHLY; CDR2 reads FYNNEI. The CDR3 has 14 residues. The CDR3 DNA reads TGTGCCAGCAGTGTAGGGGACAGGGGAAACGAGCAGTACTTC. It yields the protein CASSVGDRGNEQYF.

The V gene is TRBV5-8, the J gene TRBJ1-3; 8 positions match TRBD1. This CDR3 has 15 amino acids. The germline V gene has CDR1 SGHTS and CDR2 YDEGEE. Trimming cost V 2 bases and J 7 bases; bases outside gene matches: 8. As DNA, the CDR3 is TGTGCCAGCAGCTTCGGGGACAGGAGAGGTAACACCATATATTTT. Translating gives CASSFGDRRGNTIYF.

The chain combines TRBV27 with TRBJ1-4, with unresolved D. Germline V lookup: CDR1 MNHEY, CDR2 SMNVEV (reference sequence). The V gene lost 4 bases and the J gene lost 4 bases, with 7 bases spanning the gap. The CDR3 consists of 13 residues. CDR3 coding DNA: TGTGCCAGCAGTTCCGGGTATAATGAAAAACTGTTTTTT. Amino acid sequence: CASSSGYNEKLFF.

This clone was picked up one time. The chain is built from TRBV7-9 and TRBJ2-2; 10 bases agree with TRBD1. The germline CDR1 and CDR2 sequences are SEHNR and FQNEAQ (reference sequence). The CDR3 runs to 14 residues. The J segment lost 0 bases and the V segment lost 9 bases, leaving 1 base of the junction unmatched. The DNA of the CDR3 is TGTGCCAGAGGGACAGGGGCGAACACCGGGGAGCTGTTTTTT. Residues: CARGTGANTGELFF.

The J gene is TRBJ1-1, the V gene TRBV6-5, with 9 bases identical to TRBD1. V was pared by 6 bases and J by 6 bases, with 11 bases of the junction left unmatched. The length of the CDR3 is 15 residues. Per germline, CDR1 MNHEY and CDR2 SVGAGI. The CDR3 nucleotides are TGTGCCAGCAGATCATCCGGACAGGGGACAGCTGAAGCTTTCTTT. It specifies CASRSSGQGTAEAFF.

This chain uses TRBV28 with TRBJ2-1; possible D gene TRBD2, 6 bases. The V end was cut by 3 bases, the J end by 8 bases, with 14 bases between. The CDR3 runs to 14 residues. Germline lookup yields CDR1 MDHEN and CDR2 SYDVKM. The CDR3 DNA reads as TGTGCCAGCAGTTTGGGGGGTGCGTTGGATGAGCAGTTCTTC. Protein: CASSLGGALDEQFF.

V and J are TRBV7-2 and TRBJ2-1; D call uncertain. Trimming shortened V by 1 base and J by 9 bases, and 13 bases separated the two germline ends. The length of the CDR3 is 14 residues. Germline lookup yields CDR1 SGHTA and CDR2 FQGNSA. CDR3 nucleotide sequence: TGTGCCAGCAGCTTAGTCCGGGTCTACGGTGAGCAGTTCTTC. The encoded protein is CASSLVRVYGEQFF.

The rearrangement joins TRBV4-1 to TRBJ2-7, with 7 bases matching TRBD1. This CDR3 is 16 amino acids long. The V gene's germline CDR1 is MGHRA and CDR2 YSYEKL. V dropped 0 bases and J dropped 1; count of bases not matched to a gene: 6. The CDR3 protein is CASSQEAPDRSYEQYF. CDR3 nucleotide sequence: TGCGCCAGCAGCCAAGAGGCTCCGGACAGGTCCTACGAGCAGTACTTC.

V gene TRBV14 combines with J gene TRBJ1-4, with a tentative D call TRBD1 (6 bases). Trimming took 0 bases from V and 0 from J, leaving 20 bases between them. Germline CDR1 is SGHDN and CDR2 is FVKESK. The CDR3 length is 20 residues. CDR3 sequence: CASSQEGGGSLPATNEKLFF. Here the CDR3 DNA reads TGTGCCAGCAGCCAAGAAGGGGGGGGCAGCCTTCCTGCAACTAATGAAAAACTGTTTTTT.

The V gene is TRBV2, the J gene TRBJ2-5; a possible D gene is TRBD1 (5 bases). The end of the DNA is better explained by TRBJ2-7, so the J call may be wrong. This CDR3 has 12 amino acids. Germline V gene data show CDR1 as SNHLY and CDR2 as FYNNEI. This chain's CDR3 is CATRQLSYEQYF. The CDR3 nucleotides are TGTGCCACCCGACAGTTATCCTACGAGCAGTACTTC.